Listed here is a single T cell receptor beta chain. This specimen comes from a study of T cell repertoires in ileal Crohn's disease. This CDR3 is 13 amino acids long. CDR1 and CDR2 from the germline V gene are SQVTM and ANQGSEA. The ends lost 6 bases at V and 0 bases at J; junction bases unmatched: 4. Only in-frame clones appear in the TCRdb table, and some are missing; sequencing was by immunoSEQ multiplex PCR. Among about 4,700 clones listed, 78% were seen once. This chain uses TRBV29-1 with TRBJ1-1; TRBD1 aligns across 7 bases. Sequencing input: ileal tissue. The receptor comes from an adult with Crohn's disease. CDR3 DNA sequence: TGCAGCGTGGGACAGATCATGAACACTGAAGCTTTCTTT. This encodes CSVGQIMNTEAFF.